A single count supports the clone carrying this TCR beta chain. Its target is not known. The data stem from a study of T cells in localized non-small cell lung cancer. General study results and limits: Highest T cell clonality was seen in uninvolved adjacent lung, surpassing that measured in tumor. Heterogeneity cannot be ruled out, as sequencing used one tumor region only. Longer overall survival accompanied higher blood T cell density. Adjacent lung was found to contain a median about 50 of the top 100 tumor clones.

Data came from immunoSEQ multiplex PCR; TCRdb stores just in-frame clones and leaves some out. The sample consists of about 24,000 clones, 80% to 85% of them appearing once. The germline V gene has CDR1 SGHRS and CDR2 YFSETQ. The CDR3 runs to 14 residues. V dropped 0 bases and J dropped 10 bases, with 11 bases sitting between them. This chain joins TRBV5-1 and TRBJ1-6; D unclear. This receptor was obtained from a man aged 35 to 69 with stage II lung adenocarcinoma. This material consisted of PBMCs, taken before any cancer treatment. The CDR3 DNA follows: TGCGCCAGCAGCTTGGCCGACACAGCATCACCCCTCCACTTT. Protein: CASSLADTASPLHF.